A single sample is the source of the 17 T cell receptor beta chains below, sequenced in a study of T cell changes during pregnancy in multiple sclerosis (dated by TCRdb to the late 2010s). Libraries were constructed by the immunoSEQ multiplex PCR assay. The table was pulled from immuneACCESS by TCRdb, which kept in-frame rearrangements only. Such tables lose some clones; where checked, under half of the loss comes from unresolved V genes, and the rest has no known cause. Present in this sample are tens of thousands of clones, just over 90% of which were seen just once. The ten most abundant clones make up approximately 0.21% of the sample. Sequenced material: CD4+ T cells from peripheral blood mononuclear cells, taken in the second trimester of pregnancy. The receptors shown here come from a female donor with multiple sclerosis, enrolled in a pregnancy study.

This clone was observed a single time. The CDR3 reads CASSSPGLAGGPPGELFF. CDR3 coding DNA: TGCGCCAGCAGCTCGCCGGGACTAGCGGGAGGGCCCCCCGGGGAGCTGTTTTTT. The J gene is TRBJ2-2, the V gene TRBV5-1, with 16 bases aligning to TRBD2. The V gene's germline CDR1 is SGHRS and CDR2 YFSETQ. V lost 3 bases to trimming and J lost 6 bases; unmatched junction nucleotides: 8. This CDR3 is 18 amino acids long. The full variable domain, with the rest looked up from reference TRBV5-1 and TRBJ2-2, is KAGVTQTPRYLIKTRGQQVTLSCSPISGHRSVSWYQQTPGQGLQFLFEYFSETQRNKGNFPGRFSGRQFSNSRSEMNVSTLELGDSALYLCASSSPGLAGGPPGELFFGEGSRLTVL.

The V call is TRBV4-2, the J call TRBJ2-3, with 7 bases lining up with TRBD2. The CDR3 contains 17 residues. V lost 3 bases and J lost 7; bases outside the gene matches: 16. Germline assignment: CDR1 LGHNA and CDR2 YNFKEQ. The CDR3 here is CASSQGESGISVNTQYF. For the CDR3, the DNA is TGTGCCAGCAGCCAGGGCGAAAGCGGGATCTCGGTAAATACGCAGTATTTT.

The V and J genes are TRBV19 and TRBJ2-7; 8 positions agree with TRBD1. The CDR3 is 16 residues long. CDR1 is LNHDA, CDR2 SQIVND, per germline (reference sequence). The J segment lost 3 bases and the V segment lost 4 bases, leaving 11 bases of the junction unmatched. The CDR3 nucleotides are TGTGCCAGTAGTACAAAAACTCAGGGGGCCGGCTACGAGCAGTACTTC. Its translation: CASSTKTQGAGYEQYF.

This clone was seen a handful of times. The junction and the germline gene differ at one end; a read error may be behind it. The rearrangement uses TRBV10-2 and TRBJ1-2, with D unresolved. The CDR3 length is 12 residues. The germline gives CDR1 WSHSY, CDR2 SAAADI. The CDR3 sequence is CASSDGLAHGVF. Here the CDR3 DNA reads TGCGCCAGCAGTGATGGCTTGGCTCACGGGGTCTTC.

This chain uses TRBV7-2 with TRBJ2-7, with 7 bases matching TRBD2. The ends lost 5 bases at V and 3 bases at J; junction bases unmatched: 4. The germline V gene has CDR1 SGHTA and CDR2 FQGNSA. The CDR3 spans 13 residues. Written as DNA, the CDR3 is TGTGCCAGCAGCAGTCCGGGGGGCTACGAGCAGTACTTC. It specifies CASSSPGGYEQYF.

This clone was seen just once. The chain joins TRBV5-1 to TRBJ2-5, with D perhaps TRBD2 (6 bases). The CDR3 has 14 residues. Trimming cost V 0 bases and J 2 bases, with 8 bases left between them. The germline gives CDR1 SGHRS, CDR2 YFSETQ. The CDR3 bases are TGCGCCAGCAGCTTGGTGGGGGGTCAAGAGACCCAGTACTTC. It codes for CASSLVGGQETQYF.

This chain joins TRBV18 and TRBJ1-5; D might be TRBD1 (6 bases). The V gene lost 3 bases and the J gene lost 7 bases, with 13 bases spanning the gap. There are 14 residues in the CDR3. CDR1 is KGHSH and CDR2 is LQKENI in the germline V gene. The CDR3 loop is CASSPSAGEQPQHF. The CDR3 bases are TGTGCCAGCTCACCTTCGGCAGGGGAACAGCCCCAGCATTTT.

The chain joins TRBV29-1 to TRBJ1-5; no firm D call. V dropped 4 bases and J dropped 4 bases, with 8 bases sitting between them. There are 12 residues in the CDR3. Germline assignment: CDR1 SQVTM and CDR2 ANQGSEA. The CDR3: CSVASQNQPQHF. CDR3 nucleotides: TGCAGCGTTGCTAGTCAGAATCAGCCCCAGCATTTT.

V usage is TRBV6-5 and J usage is TRBJ2-1; D gene uncertain. The CDR3 is made up of 13 amino acids. Per germline, CDR1 MNHEY and CDR2 SVGAGI. Trimming stripped 10 bases from V and 8 bases from J, with 18 bases between. The CDR3 nucleotides read TGTGCCACAAACGCCCGTTCCGGGTATGAGCAGTTCTTC. Translation gives CATNARSGYEQFF.

This chain joins TRBV9 and TRBJ2-1; 10 bases are a match to TRBD2. In germline, CDR1 is SGDLS, CDR2 YYNGEE. The CDR3 spans 15 residues. V shed 2 bases and J 9 bases; nucleotides not matched to a gene: 8. The DNA for the CDR3 is TGTGCCAGCAGCGTTAGCGGGGGGAGGGAGGGTGAGCAGTTCTTC. Encoded protein: CASSVSGGREGEQFF.

The chain employs TRBV7-9 and TRBJ2-5, with TRBD1 matching 9 bases. V lost 6 bases and J lost 3; bases outside the gene matches: 2. This CDR3 comprises 13 residues. Germline V gene data show CDR1 as SEHNR and CDR2 as FQNEAQ (reference sequence). The chain's CDR3 is CASSRTGEETQYF. CDR3 nucleotide sequence: TGTGCCAGCAGTCGGACAGGGGAAGAGACCCAGTACTTC. Combining the CDR3 with reference TRBV7-9 and TRBJ2-5 gives the whole variable domain DTGVSQNPRHKITKRGQNVTFRCDPISEHNRLYWYRQTLGQGPEFLTYFQNEAQLEKSRLLSDRFSAERPKGSFSTLEIQRTEQGDSAMYLCASSRTGEETQYFGPGTRLLVL.

The chain has TRBV7-2 and TRBJ1-2; D is perhaps TRBD1 (6 bases). V shed 5 bases and J shed 3 bases, with 19 bases lying between them. Germline V lookup: CDR1 SGHTA, CDR2 FQGNSA. The CDR3 contains 16 residues. CDR3 sequence reads: CASSTQGGQTYYGYTF. The CDR3 region has the DNA TGTGCCAGCAGCACACAGGGTGGGCAAACCTACTATGGCTACACCTTC.

The chain joins TRBV6-1 to TRBJ1-1, with a possible D match to TRBD1 (6 bases). The V and J ends lost 8 bases and 2 bases respectively, with 15 bases between them. Germline V lookup: CDR1 MNHNS, CDR2 SASEGT. The length of the CDR3 is 14 residues. The DNA for the CDR3 is TGTGCCAGCGACAAATCACAGGGAAACACTGAAGCTTTCTTT. Residues: CASDKSQGNTEAFF.

V gene TRBV5-4 combines with J gene TRBJ2-1; no definite D call. The CDR3 sequence is 11 residues long. Germline V lookup: CDR1 SGHNT, CDR2 YYREEE (reference sequence). Trimming left V 0 bases short and J 9 bases short, with 4 bases between. This chain's CDR3 is CASSLAREQFF. The CDR3 coding sequence is TGTGCCAGCAGCTTGGCCCGTGAGCAGTTCTTC.

The gene calls are TRBV19 and TRBJ2-1; 11 nucleotides align to TRBD2. The length of the CDR3 is 14 residues. The V segment lost 3 bases and the J segment 14 bases; nucleotides outside the gene matches: 9. The germline V gene has CDR1 LNHDA and CDR2 SQIVND (reference sequence). CDR3 DNA sequence: TGTGCCAGTAGTATGAGACTAGCGGGATGGGCAAAGTTCTTC. Its protein product is CASSMRLAGWAKFF.

The CDR3 DNA follows: TGTGCCAGCAGTGTCTCGACAGGTCAGCCCCAGCATTTT. It encodes CASSVSTGQPQHF. This chain uses TRBV6-1 with TRBJ1-5, with a possible D match to TRBD1 (6 bases). V gave up 4 bases and J gave up 6 bases, with 10 bases separating them. Germline lookup yields CDR1 MNHNS and CDR2 SASEGT. This CDR3 is 13 amino acids long.

The V and J genes are TRBV5-1 and TRBJ2-7, with 7 bases aligning to TRBD1. V lost 4 bases to trimming and J lost 3 bases; unmatched junction nucleotides: 10. This CDR3 has 15 residues. Germline CDR1 is SGHRS and CDR2 is YFSETQ. CDR3 sequence: CASSEYRGGGYEQYF. DNA for the CDR3: TGCGCCAGCAGCGAGTACAGGGGTGGAGGCTACGAGCAGTACTTC.